These T cell receptor beta chains were read from a single sample in a study of T cells in narcolepsy. The protocol was immunoSEQ multiplex PCR, while the TCRdb copy is restricted to in-frame clones and leaves out a portion. In the table there are about 35,000 clones, more than 70% of which are singletons. The sample comprised memory (CD45RA-) CD4+ T cells from blood. These receptors all stem from a human donor in good health. The CDR3 runs from the conserved cysteine through the conserved F or W. D genes are given only for firm matches. Some rows have no size entry. The others give once, few or many, or a class for an expanded clone.

>TRBV30|.|12|TRBJ1-4|.
TGTGCCTGGACGGGAACAGAGGAAAAACTGTTTTTT
CAWTGTEEKLFF
>TRBV28|TRBD1|15|TRBJ1-1|.
TGTGCCAGCAGTTTAAGTACAGGGGTCAGGGCTGAAGCTTTCTTT
CASSLSTGVRAEAFF
>TRBV27|.|15|TRBJ1-2|.
TGTGCCAGCAGTCCTGGCCCCGGCCAGGTCTATGGCTACACCTTC
CASSPGPGQVYGYTF
>TRBV10-2|.|15|TRBJ2-2|once
TGCGCCAGCAGTGAGCCGAACATGGGGGCCGGGGAGCTGTTTTTT
CASSEPNMGAGELFF
>TRBV5-8|TRBD1|13|TRBJ1-1|.
TGTGCCAGCAGCATACCGGGACAGGGGCTAGCTTTCTTT
CASSIPGQGLAFF
>TRBV19|.|13|TRBJ1-1|.
TGTGCCAGTAATGGAGGGGTGAACACTGAAGCTTTCTTT
CASNGGVNTEAFF
>TRBV11-1|.|14|TRBJ2-1|.
TGTGCCAGCAGCTTAGGGCTAGCGAACAATGAGCAGTTCTTC
CASSLGLANNEQFF
>TRBV4-3|TRBD1|13|TRBJ1-1|.
TGCGCCAGCGGGAGGGACAGTCACACTGAAGCTTTCTTT
CASGRDSHTEAFF
>TRBV18|TRBD2|15|TRBJ2-4|once
TGTGCCAGCTCACCACCTCCTAGCGGGAAAAACATTCAGTACTTC
CASSPPPSGKNIQYF
>TRBV5-6|.|14|TRBJ1-1|few
TGTGCCAGCAGCTTGGAAGGGGGGTACACTGAAGCTTTCTTT
CASSLEGGYTEAFF
>TRBV7-3|.|13|TRBJ2-5|.
TGTGCCAGCAGCTTAGAGTTGGGAAGGGCCCAGTACTTC
CASSLELGRAQYF
>TRBV30|.|14|TRBJ1-4|.
TGTGCCTGGAGTCCCCGGGGGGTTGATGAAAAACTGTTTTTT
CAWSPRGVDEKLFF
>TRBV18|.|13|TRBJ1-2|few
TGTGCCAGCTCACCACTTGCAGATTCGGGCTACACCTTC
CASSPLADSGYTF